This TCR beta chain was obtained from a study of shared clonotypes between healthy human individuals. Overall study findings and caveats: The authors expected sequencing depth to affect clonotype sharing among donors. Richness estimates generally favored naive over memory subsets. A limitation of the genetic and exposure-history diversity represented arose from few donors.

Naive CD8 cells were CD45RO-negative, positively selected for CCR7, excluding terminally differentiated effector memory CD45RA+ cells. Comment on this clone: Its specificity is not known.

Here immunoSEQ multiplex PCR was the method, and the copy in TCRdb shows in-frame clones only, minus some. The sample has roughly 2.1 million clones, under 95% seen once. The clonotype comes from a man in his late teens or twenties in good health. Some clones in this sample may be carry-over from other donors' samples. What was sequenced was naive CD8+ T cells from PBMCs.

The DNA for the CDR3 is TGTGCCAGTAGCAGCTCCCGAGGGGGCGTGAACACTGAAGCTTTCTTT. The encoded protein is CASSSSRGGVNTEAFF. V and J are TRBV19 and TRBJ1-1; 7 bases match TRBD1. The CDR3 covers 16 residues. Looked up from germline, CDR1 is LNHDA and CDR2 is SQIVND (reference sequence). V shed 6 bases and J 0 bases; nucleotides not matched to a gene: 10.